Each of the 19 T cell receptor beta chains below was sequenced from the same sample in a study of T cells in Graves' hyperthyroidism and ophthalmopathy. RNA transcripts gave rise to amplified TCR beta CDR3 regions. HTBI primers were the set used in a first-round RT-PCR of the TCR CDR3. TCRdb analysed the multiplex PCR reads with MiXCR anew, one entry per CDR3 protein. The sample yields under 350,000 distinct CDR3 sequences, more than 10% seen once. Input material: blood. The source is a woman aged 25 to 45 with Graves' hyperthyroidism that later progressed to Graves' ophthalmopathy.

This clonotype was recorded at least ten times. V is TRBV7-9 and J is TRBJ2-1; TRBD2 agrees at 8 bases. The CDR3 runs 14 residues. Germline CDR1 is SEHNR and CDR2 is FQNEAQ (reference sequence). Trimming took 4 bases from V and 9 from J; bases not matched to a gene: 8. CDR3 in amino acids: CASSSPSGWGEQFF. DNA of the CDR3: TGTGCCAGCAGCTCCCCTAGCGGGTGGGGTGAGCAGTTCTTC.

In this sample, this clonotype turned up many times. CDR3 sequence reads: CASSLAREHLTDTQYF. In nucleotides, the CDR3 is TGTGCCAGCAGCTTAGCGCGGGAGCACCTTACAGATACGCAGTATTTT. The chain joins TRBV5-6 to TRBJ2-3; 7 bases match TRBD2. Losses at the gene ends were 2 bases for V and 3 bases for J; bases not matched to a gene: 9. CDR1 is SGHDT, CDR2 YYEEEE, per germline. The length of the CDR3 is 16 residues.

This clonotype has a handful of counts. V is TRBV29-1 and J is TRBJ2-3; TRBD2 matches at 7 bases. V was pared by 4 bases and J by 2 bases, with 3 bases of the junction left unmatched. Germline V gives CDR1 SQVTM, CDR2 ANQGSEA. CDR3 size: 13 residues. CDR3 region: CSVAGGYTDTQYF. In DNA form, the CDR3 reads TGCAGCGTTGCGGGGGGTTACACAGATACGCAGTATTTT.

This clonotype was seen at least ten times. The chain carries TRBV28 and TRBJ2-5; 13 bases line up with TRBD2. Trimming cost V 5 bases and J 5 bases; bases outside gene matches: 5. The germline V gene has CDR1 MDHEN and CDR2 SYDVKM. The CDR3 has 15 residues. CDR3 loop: CASSPLAGGSETQYF. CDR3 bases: TGTGCCAGCAGTCCACTAGCGGGAGGGTCGGAGACCCAGTACTTC.

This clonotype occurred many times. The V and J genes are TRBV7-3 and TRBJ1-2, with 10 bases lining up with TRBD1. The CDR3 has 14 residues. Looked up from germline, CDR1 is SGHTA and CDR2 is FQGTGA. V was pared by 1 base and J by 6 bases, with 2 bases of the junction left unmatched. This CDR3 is CASSLIGQGDGYTF. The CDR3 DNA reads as TGTGCCAGCAGCTTAATTGGACAGGGGGATGGCTACACCTTC.

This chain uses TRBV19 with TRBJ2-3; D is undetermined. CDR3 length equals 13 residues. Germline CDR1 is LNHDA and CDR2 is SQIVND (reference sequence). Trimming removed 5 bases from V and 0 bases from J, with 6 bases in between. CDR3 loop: CASSSQSTDTQYF. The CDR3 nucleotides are TGTGCCAGTAGTTCACAAAGCACAGATACGCAGTATTTT.

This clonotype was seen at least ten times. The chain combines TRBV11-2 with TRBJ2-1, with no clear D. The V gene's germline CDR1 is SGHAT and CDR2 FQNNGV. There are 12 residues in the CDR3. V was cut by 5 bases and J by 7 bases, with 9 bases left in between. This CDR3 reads CASSLNRNEQFF. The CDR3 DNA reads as TGTGCCAGCAGCCTCAACAGAAATGAGCAGTTCTTC.

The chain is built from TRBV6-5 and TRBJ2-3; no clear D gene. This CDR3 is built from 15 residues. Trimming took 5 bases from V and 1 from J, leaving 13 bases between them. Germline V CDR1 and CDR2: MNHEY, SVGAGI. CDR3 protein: CASSNIKAGTDTQYF. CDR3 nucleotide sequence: TGTGCCAGCAGTAACATAAAGGCGGGCACAGATACGCAGTATTTT.

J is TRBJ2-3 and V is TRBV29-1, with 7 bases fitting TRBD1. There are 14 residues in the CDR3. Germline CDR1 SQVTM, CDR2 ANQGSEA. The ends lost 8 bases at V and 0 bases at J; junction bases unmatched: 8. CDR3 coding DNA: TGCAGCCACCAGGGACAGTCTAGCACAGATACGCAGTATTTT. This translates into CSHQGQSSTDTQYF.

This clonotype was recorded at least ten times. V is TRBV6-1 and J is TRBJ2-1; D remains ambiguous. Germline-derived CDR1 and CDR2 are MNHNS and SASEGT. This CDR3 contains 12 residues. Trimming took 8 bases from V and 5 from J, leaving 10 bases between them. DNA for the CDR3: TGTGCCAGCCTCTCAGGTAACAATGAGCAGTTCTTC. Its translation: CASLSGNNEQFF.

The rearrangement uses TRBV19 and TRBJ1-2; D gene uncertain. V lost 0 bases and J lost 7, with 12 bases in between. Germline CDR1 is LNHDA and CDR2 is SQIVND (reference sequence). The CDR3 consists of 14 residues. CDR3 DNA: TGTGCCAGTAGTATAGATCCCCGTTTCGGTGGCTACACCTTC. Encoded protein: CASSIDPRFGGYTF.

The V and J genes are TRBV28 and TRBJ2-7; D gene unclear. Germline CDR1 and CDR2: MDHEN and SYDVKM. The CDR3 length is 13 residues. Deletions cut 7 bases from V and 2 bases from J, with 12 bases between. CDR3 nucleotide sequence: TGTGCCAGCACCCAGCTGCAGGCCTACGAGCAGTACTTC. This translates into CASTQLQAYEQYF. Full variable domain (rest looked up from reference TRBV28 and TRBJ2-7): DVKVTQSSRYLVKRTGEKVFLECVQDMDHENMFWYRQDPGLGLRLIYFSYDVKMKEKGDIPEGYSVSREKKERFSLILESASTNQTSMYLCASTQLQAYEQYFGPGTRLTVT.

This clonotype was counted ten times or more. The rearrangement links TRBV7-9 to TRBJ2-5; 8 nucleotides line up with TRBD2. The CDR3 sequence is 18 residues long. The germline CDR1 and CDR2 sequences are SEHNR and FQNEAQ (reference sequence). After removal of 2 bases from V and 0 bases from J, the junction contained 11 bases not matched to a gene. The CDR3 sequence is CASSLFTSGPWYQETQYF. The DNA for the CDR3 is TGTGCCAGCAGCTTATTTACTAGCGGCCCTTGGTACCAAGAGACCCAGTACTTC.

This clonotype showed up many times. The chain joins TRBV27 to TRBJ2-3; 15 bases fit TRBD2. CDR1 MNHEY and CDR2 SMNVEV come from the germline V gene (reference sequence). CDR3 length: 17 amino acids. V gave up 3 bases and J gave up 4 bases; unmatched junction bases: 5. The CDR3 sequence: CASSFRTSGRASDTQYF. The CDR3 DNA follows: TGTGCCAGCAGTTTCAGGACTAGCGGGAGGGCCTCAGATACGCAGTATTTT.

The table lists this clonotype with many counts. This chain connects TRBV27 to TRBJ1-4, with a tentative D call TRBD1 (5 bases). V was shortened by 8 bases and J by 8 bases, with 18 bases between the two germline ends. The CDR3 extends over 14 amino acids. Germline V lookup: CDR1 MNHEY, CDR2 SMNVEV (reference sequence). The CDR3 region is CASALGGDGEKLFF. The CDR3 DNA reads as TGTGCCAGCGCATTGGGGGGGGATGGCGAAAAACTGTTTTTT.

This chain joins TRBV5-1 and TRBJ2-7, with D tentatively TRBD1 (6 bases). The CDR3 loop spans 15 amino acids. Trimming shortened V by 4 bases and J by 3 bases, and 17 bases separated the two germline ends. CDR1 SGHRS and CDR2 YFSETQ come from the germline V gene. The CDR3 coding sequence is TGCGCCAGCAGCGTTAACCCGGGACAAAACTACGAGCAGTACTTC. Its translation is CASSVNPGQNYEQYF.

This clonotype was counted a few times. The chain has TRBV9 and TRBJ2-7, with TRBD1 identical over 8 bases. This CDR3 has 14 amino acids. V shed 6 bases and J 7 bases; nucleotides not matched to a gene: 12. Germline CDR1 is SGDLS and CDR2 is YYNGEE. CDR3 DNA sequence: TGTGCCAGCACCCCACATTCGACAGGGGAAGAGCAGTACTTC. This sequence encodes CASTPHSTGEEQYF.

CDR3 protein: CASSQLPNYEQYF. CDR3 bases: TGTGCCAGCAGCCAGCTCCCTAACTACGAGCAGTACTTC. The rearrangement links TRBV7-9 to TRBJ2-7; D gene ambiguous. V was trimmed by 5 bases and J by 3 bases, leaving 11 bases between them. Germline V gives CDR1 SEHNR, CDR2 FQNEAQ (reference sequence). The CDR3 runs to 13 residues. Based on the CDR3 plus reference TRBV7-9 and TRBJ2-7, the full variable domain is DTGVSQNPRHKITKRGQNVTFRCDPISEHNRLYWYRQTLGQGPEFLTYFQNEAQLEKSRLLSDRFSAERPKGSFSTLEIQRTEQGDSAMYLCASSQLPNYEQYFGPGTRLTVT.

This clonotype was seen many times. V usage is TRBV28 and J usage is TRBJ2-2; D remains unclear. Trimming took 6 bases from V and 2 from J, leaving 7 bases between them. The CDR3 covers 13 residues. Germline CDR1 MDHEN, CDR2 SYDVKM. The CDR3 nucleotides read TGTGCCAGCAGCCAGCGAAACACCGGGGAGCTGTTTTTT. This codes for CASSQRNTGELFF.